This TCR beta chain came from a study of naive and memory T cell subsets. Broader study findings: Potentially, T cell activation and differentiation skew this RNA-based measurement.

The SP2 primer and nested alpha and beta constant region primers amplified ligated cDNA in four rounds. One entry per CDR3 protein results from TCRdb running MiXCR on the UMI-ligation and nested PCR reads. Of 35,000 to 40,000 distinct CDR3 sequences in the sample, roughly 11% were seen once. Described treatment: skin biopsy from PPD injection site in Mantoux-positive individual. An oligonucleotide containing a UMI was ligated to the 3' end of TCR cDNA. In regard to this clonotype: The antigen is not known.

The CDR3 loop spans 13 amino acids. V was pared by 6 bases and J by 4 bases, with 12 bases between. Germline-derived CDR1 and CDR2 are MNHEY and SVGEGT. The V call is TRBV6-2 or TRBV6-3, the J call TRBJ1-1; no firm D call. The receptor was derived from an adult in good health. The sequencing here drew on skin, taken from a tuberculin skin test site. The CDR3 reads CASSLGQATEAFF. The CDR3 bases are TGTGCCAGCAGCCTCGGGCAGGCCACTGAAGCTTTCTTT.